This T cell receptor (beta chain) was observed in a study of cytomegalovirus exposure and HLA in healthy donors. Study context: According to later analysis, the same platform produced the 120 or so validation and 600 to 800 first-cohort repertoires.

Generated by immunoSEQ multiplex PCR, the TCRdb table keeps only in-frame clones and is missing some. Seen here are 200,000 to 250,000 clones, over 65% observed once, and the top ten hold 4.5% to 6%. CDR1 and CDR2 (germline): SGDLS, YYNGEE. The CDR3 runs 14 residues. The V end lost 4 bases, the J end lost 2 bases, and 12 bases lay between the germline ends. The receptor was derived from a young woman in good health and CMV-seronegative. This chain joins TRBV9 and TRBJ2-5; D might be TRBD1 (6 bases). The sequenced sample consisted of PBMCs. CDR3 loop: CASSPGTPQETQYF. The DNA of the CDR3 is TGTGCCAGCAGCCCAGGGACACCTCAAGAGACCCAGTACTTC.